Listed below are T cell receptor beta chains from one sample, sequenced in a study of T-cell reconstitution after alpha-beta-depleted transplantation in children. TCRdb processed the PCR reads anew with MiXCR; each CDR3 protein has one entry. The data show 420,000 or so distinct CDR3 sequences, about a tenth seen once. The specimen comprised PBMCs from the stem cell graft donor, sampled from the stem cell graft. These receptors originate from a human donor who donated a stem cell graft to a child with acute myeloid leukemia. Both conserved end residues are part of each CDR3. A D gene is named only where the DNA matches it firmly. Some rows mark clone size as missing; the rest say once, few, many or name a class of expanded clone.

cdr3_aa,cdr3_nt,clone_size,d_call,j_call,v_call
CASSLVFLGTTKETQYF,TGTGCCAGCAGCTTAGTATTCTTGGGGACTACAAAAGAGACCCAGTACTTC,few,TRBD2,TRBJ2-5,TRBV7-8
CSARADRERSNQPQHF,TGCAGTGCTAGGGCGGACAGGGAGAGGAGCAATCAGCCCCAGCATTTT,few,TRBD1,TRBJ1-5,TRBV20-1
CASRGVGGGSASNQPQHF,TGTGCCAGCAGGGGGGTGGGGGGTGGCAGCGCAAGCAATCAGCCCCAGCATTTT,few,.,TRBJ1-5,TRBV6-1
CASSQDRNGHYEQYF,TGCGCCAGCAGCCAAGATCGGAACGGCCACTACGAGCAGTACTTC,few,.,TRBJ2-7,TRBV4-3
CATSRGMREKLFF,TGTGCCACCAGCAGGGGGATGAGGGAAAAACTGTTTTTT,.,.,TRBJ1-4,TRBV15
CSAATQQGTEAFF,TGCAGTGCCGCCACTCAACAGGGAACTGAAGCTTTCTTT,few,.,TRBJ1-1,TRBV20-1
CASSPRDRGKDQPQHF,TGTGCCAGCTCACCCCGGGACAGGGGGAAGGATCAGCCCCAGCATTTT,few,TRBD1,TRBJ1-5,TRBV18
CASRLAAVGVYYYEQYF,TGTGCCAGCAGATTAGCGGCCGTGGGGGTGTACTACTACGAGCAGTACTTC,.,.,TRBJ2-7,TRBV6-5
CASSETSGWDEQFF,TGTGCCAGCAGTGAGACTAGCGGGTGGGATGAGCAGTTCTTC,few,TRBD2,TRBJ2-1,TRBV12-3/TRBV12-4
CASSLAVEYQETQYF,TGTGCCAGCAGCTTAGCGGTCGAGTACCAAGAGACCCAGTACTTC,few,.,TRBJ2-5,TRBV7-2
CSDGTEDYNYGYTF,TGCAGTGACGGGACCGAAGATTATAACTATGGCTACACCTTC,many,.,TRBJ1-2,TRBV29-1
CASSLVFRFLAGDTDTQYF,TGTGCCAGCAGCTTAGTATTTAGGTTTCTAGCGGGGGACACAGATACGCAGTATTTT,few,TRBD2,TRBJ2-3,TRBV11-2
CASSLPQTGELFF,TGTGCCAGCAGTTTACCCCAAACCGGGGAGCTGTTTTTT,many,.,TRBJ2-2,TRBV12-3/TRBV12-4
CASSPSTGALSSYNEQFF,TGTGCCAGCTCACCATCGACGGGGGCCCTGAGCTCCTACAATGAGCAGTTCTTC,few,.,TRBJ2-1,TRBV18
CASSADNRDNTEAFF,TGTGCCAGCAGCGCAGATAACCGGGACAACACTGAAGCTTTCTTT,.,.,TRBJ1-1,TRBV7-3
CATSRDRVSLSTEAFF,TGTGCCACCAGCAGAGATAGGGTGAGTCTGTCCACCGAAGCTTTCTTT,.,.,TRBJ1-1,TRBV15
CSARKTSGAYNEQFF,TGCAGTGCTCGAAAGACTAGCGGGGCCTACAATGAGCAGTTCTTC,few,TRBD2,TRBJ2-1,TRBV20-1
CASSYSGVANEKLFF,TGTGCCAGCAGCTATTCAGGGGTGGCTAATGAAAAACTGTTTTTT,.,.,TRBJ1-4,TRBV6-5
CASSLESAYGFGYTF,TGTGCCAGCAGCTTAGAATCTGCGTACGGGTTCGGCTACACCTTC,few,.,TRBJ1-2,TRBV7-9
CSATSGRTDTQYF,TGCAGTGCTACTAGCGGGAGGACAGATACGCAGTATTTT,.,TRBD2,TRBJ2-3,TRBV20-1
CASSSQLAGAYEQYF,TGCGCCAGCAGCTCTCAGCTAGCGGGAGCCTACGAGCAGTACTTC,few,TRBD2,TRBJ2-7,TRBV5-1
CASSRRGGLEAGELFF,TGTGCCAGCAGCCGTCGGGGTGGGCTGGAGGCCGGGGAGCTGTTTTTT,.,.,TRBJ2-2,TRBV3-1
CASSLGQRETQYF,TGTGCCAGCAGCTTGGGACAGCGAGAGACCCAGTACTTC,many,TRBD1,TRBJ2-5,TRBV7-9
CASSPVAGSNQPQHF,TGTGCCAGCAGCCCTGTGGCCGGTAGCAATCAGCCCCAGCATTTT,.,.,TRBJ1-5,TRBV5-8
CASSSLQGSEQYF,TGCGCCAGCAGCTCCCTACAGGGGAGCGAGCAGTACTTC,few,TRBD1,TRBJ2-7,TRBV4-1
CAISDHSAGGPIDEQFF,TGTGCCATCAGTGACCACTCAGCGGGAGGGCCAATCGATGAGCAGTTCTTC,few,TRBD2,TRBJ2-1,TRBV10-3
CSAHLAGASEQYF,TGCAGTGCACATCTAGCGGGAGCCAGCGAGCAGTACTTC,.,TRBD2,TRBJ2-7,TRBV20-1
CAISGQGGDTEAFF,TGTGCCATCAGCGGACAGGGGGGAGACACTGAAGCTTTCTTT,few,TRBD1,TRBJ1-1,TRBV10-3
CASSRWGDGRNTEAFF,TGTGCCAGCAGCCGATGGGGCGACGGCCGGAACACTGAAGCTTTCTTT,.,.,TRBJ1-1,TRBV11-2
CASSKVFGGTGELFF,TGTGCCAGCAGCAAAGTGTTTGGGGGGACCGGGGAGCTGTTTTTT,few,.,TRBJ2-2,TRBV7-2
CASGLDVRPTDTQYF,TGTGCCAGCGGACTGGACGTCAGACCCACAGATACGCAGTATTTT,many,.,TRBJ2-3,TRBV5-8
CASSLSSSGKETQYF,TGCGCCAGCAGCTTGTCGTCTAGCGGGAAAGAGACCCAGTACTTC,few,TRBD2,TRBJ2-5,TRBV5-1
CSVADTGELFF,TGCAGCGTTGCAGACACCGGGGAGCTGTTTTTT,many,.,TRBJ2-2,TRBV29-1
CASSLGQVTDTQYF,TGTGCCAGCAGCTTAGGGCAGGTCACAGATACGCAGTATTTT,.,.,TRBJ2-3,TRBV11-2
CSSRRTAGTEAFF,TGCAGCTCCCGTCGGACAGCGGGCACTGAAGCTTTCTTT,few,.,TRBJ1-1,TRBV20-1
CASSSQDTVNEQFF,TGCGCCAGCAGCTCTCAAGACACCGTGAATGAGCAGTTCTTC,.,.,TRBJ2-1,TRBV5-1
CSAGTSGSPGNEQFF,TGCAGTGCTGGGACTAGCGGGAGCCCGGGCAATGAGCAGTTCTTC,.,TRBD2,TRBJ2-1,TRBV20-1
CASSPHHRGDNEQFF,TGTGCCAGCAGCCCCCACCACAGGGGGGACAATGAGCAGTTCTTC,few,TRBD1,TRBJ2-1,TRBV11-2
CASSFWGANNQPQHF,TGTGCCAGCAGCTTTTGGGGGGCGAATAATCAGCCCCAGCATTTT,few,.,TRBJ1-5,TRBV5-6
CSVEDRRGAIRDTQYF,TGCAGCGTTGAAGATCGACGGGGAGCCATCAGGGATACGCAGTATTTT,.,.,TRBJ2-3,TRBV29-1
CASSLIGQGVETQYF,TGTGCCAGCAGTTTAATCGGCCAGGGGGTGGAGACCCAGTACTTC,few,TRBD1,TRBJ2-5,TRBV12-3/TRBV12-4
CASSFRGQGVRAYGYTF,TGTGCCAGCAGTTTTCGGGGACAGGGGGTAAGGGCATATGGCTACACCTTC,.,TRBD1,TRBJ1-2,TRBV12-3/TRBV12-4
CASSSQMRTSGTPFSYEQYF,TGTGCCAGCAGCTCCCAGATGCGTACTAGCGGGACGCCTTTTTCCTACGAGCAGTACTTC,few,TRBD2,TRBJ2-7,TRBV11-2
CSARQSSDTQYF,TGCAGTGCTCGACAGTCCTCAGATACGCAGTATTTT,few,.,TRBJ2-3,TRBV20-1
CASSQGNSGRAIETQYF,TGTGCCAGCAGCCAGGGGAATAGCGGGAGGGCCATAGAGACCCAGTACTTC,.,TRBD2,TRBJ2-5,TRBV4-2
CASSDRMTYNEQFF,TGTGCCAGCAGTGACAGGATGACCTACAATGAGCAGTTCTTC,many,.,TRBJ2-1,TRBV12-3/TRBV12-4
CASRGQGTQYF,TGTGCCAGCAGGGGACAGGGGACCCAGTACTTC,many,TRBD1,TRBJ2-5,TRBV7-2
CASVEALNLGGNTEAFF,TGTGCCAGCGTAGAAGCGTTGAATCTGGGCGGAAACACTGAAGCTTTCTTT,.,.,TRBJ1-1,TRBV4-2
CASSLAPSAQGGEAFF,TGCGCCAGCAGCTTGGCCCCCTCCGCCCAAGGGGGTGAAGCTTTCTTT,.,.,TRBJ1-1,TRBV5-1
CASSEFGSGTPNEQYF,TGTGCCAGCAGCGAGTTTGGTAGCGGGACCCCTAACGAGCAGTACTTC,.,TRBD2,TRBJ2-7,TRBV9
CSVDKRQETQYF,TGCAGCGTTGACAAGCGGCAAGAGACCCAGTACTTC,many,.,TRBJ2-5,TRBV29-1
CASSLAPSSVVRETQYF,TGCGCCAGCAGCTTGGCACCCTCCAGTGTAGTCCGGGAGACCCAGTACTTC,few,.,TRBJ2-5,TRBV5-1
CSARVDGWGNSPLHF,TGCAGTGCTAGAGTGGACGGGTGGGGGAATTCACCCCTCCACTTT,.,.,TRBJ1-6,TRBV20-1
CSASGGGSNQPQHF,TGCAGTGCTAGTGGTGGGGGGAGCAATCAGCCCCAGCATTTT,.,.,TRBJ1-5,TRBV20-1
CSAAGADYGYTF,TGCAGTGCTGCCGGGGCCGACTATGGCTACACCTTC,few,.,TRBJ1-2,TRBV20-1